The rows below give T cell receptor beta chains drawn from one sample of a study of T cell repertoires in cytomegalovirus infection. TCRdb reprocessed the reads via MiXCR and lists one record per CDR3 protein. The data hold approximately 130,000 distinct CDR3 sequences, with roughly 8.2% observed a single time. Sequenced material: PBMCs. These receptors all stem from a human donor in good health (CMV status not recorded). Some clones in this sample may be carry-over from other donors' samples. Both conserved end residues are part of each CDR3. Fields, in order: J gene, D gene, clone size, V gene, CDR3 protein, CDR3 DNA. D genes are given only for firm matches. Rows may omit the clone size; those that give it use once, few, many or a size class.

TRBJ2-1 | - | many | TRBV7-3 | CASSLYSGSYNEQFF | TGTGCCAGCAGCCTATATAGCGGTAGCTACAATGAGCAGTTCTTC
TRBJ2-5 | TRBD2 | many | TRBV29-1 | CSVSGVAETQYF | TGCAGCGTTAGCGGGGTTGCAGAGACCCAGTACTTC
TRBJ2-1 | - | few | TRBV2 | CASSGSRSYNEQFF | TGTGCCAGCAGTGGTTCACGCTCCTACAATGAGCAGTTCTTC
TRBJ2-4 | - | few | TRBV20-1 | CSAPGGMENIQYF | TGCAGTGCCCCAGGGGGGATGGAGAACATTCAGTACTTC
TRBJ2-3 | - | many | TRBV9 | CASARGGSSTDTQYF | TGTGCCAGCGCCCGAGGCGGGTCTAGCACAGATACGCAGTATTTT
TRBJ1-1 | TRBD1 | few | TRBV7-9 | CASSWGTGAMNTEAFF | TGTGCCAGCAGCTGGGGGACAGGGGCGATGAACACTGAAGCTTTCTTT
TRBJ1-1 | TRBD1 | many | TRBV27 | CASSLRAGGHTEAFF | TGTGCCAGCAGTTTAAGGGCAGGGGGTCACACTGAAGCTTTCTTT
TRBJ1-3 | TRBD1 | many | TRBV10-3 | CAISGDRGIGNTIYF | TGTGCCATCAGTGGAGACAGGGGCATTGGAAACACCATATATTTT
TRBJ1-2 | TRBD1 | many | TRBV28 | CAGGTGKKANYGYTF | TGTGCCGGGGGGACAGGGAAGAAGGCCAACTATGGCTACACCTTC
TRBJ1-1 | TRBD1 | few | TRBV20-1 | CSAAPGTGNTEAFF | TGCAGTGCTGCTCCCGGGACAGGGAACACTGAAGCTTTCTTT
TRBJ2-1 | TRBD2 | many | TRBV7-2 | CASSSTAGGSPKDF | TGTGCCAGCAGCTCCACAGCGGGGGGTAGTCCGAAGGACTTC
TRBJ1-2 | TRBD1 | few | TRBV28 | CASSVLIRTGSGGYTF | TGTGCCAGCAGTGTACTAATCCGGACAGGGAGTGGAGGCTACACCTTC
TRBJ1-5 | TRBD1 | many | TRBV28 | CASRGQVTTDQPQHF | TGTGCCAGCAGGGGACAGGTTACGACCGATCAGCCCCAGCATTTT
TRBJ1-6 | - | many | TRBV20-1 | CSARERASYNSPLHF | TGCAGTGCTAGAGAAAGGGCCTCCTATAATTCACCCCTCCACTTT
TRBJ2-3 | - | many | TRBV6-1 | CASSSLTVEEATQYF | TGTGCCAGCAGCTCACTGACAGTCGAGGAGGCGACGCAGTATTTT
TRBJ1-1 | - | - | TRBV28 | CASSFPGRMNTEAFF | TGTGCCAGCAGTTTTCCGGGCAGGATGAACACTGAAGCTTTCTTT
TRBJ1-1 | - | - | TRBV12-3/TRBV12-4 | CASSLGYLEAFF | TGTGCCAGCAGTTTAGGATACCTTGAAGCTTTCTTT